What follows are 31 T cell receptor beta chains derived from one specimen sequenced in a study of T cells in localized non-small cell lung cancer. Sequencing was performed with immunoSEQ multiplex PCR; in TCRdb, only in-frame clones are kept and a portion is missing. The sample contains around 83,000 clones, approximately 86% of which appear only once. The sequencing used peripheral blood, collected before any cancer treatment. All receptors derive from a man aged 40 to 75 with stage I squamous cell lung carcinoma.

V and J are TRBV4-1 and TRBJ2-1; D is unclear. The CDR3 totals 15 residues. V was cut by 0 bases and J by 4 bases, with 10 bases left in between. In germline, CDR1 is MGHRA, CDR2 YSYEKL. CDR3 nucleotides: TGCGCCAGCAGCCAAGATCCCCACAGTTACAATGAGCAGTTCTTC. Translated, it gives CASSQDPHSYNEQFF.

The genes are TRBV10-3 and TRBJ1-3, with 9 bases identical to TRBD1. Per germline, CDR1 ENHRY and CDR2 SYGVKD. The CDR3 is made up of 18 amino acids. The V gene end was trimmed by 0 bases and the J gene end by 4 bases; junction bases not matched to a gene: 10. The CDR3 sequence is CAISESAGTGGDGNTIYF. In DNA, the CDR3 is TGTGCCATCAGTGAGTCTGCGGGAACAGGGGGCGACGGAAACACCATATATTTT.

This clone has only one observation. The rearrangement uses TRBV21-1 and TRBJ2-2; TRBD1, the table's D call, was not compared with the DNA. TRBV21-1 constitutes a pseudogene. This CDR3 is 17 amino acids long. This CDR3 reads CASSKAPDRGYTGELFF. The CDR3 region has the DNA TGTGCCAGCAGCAAAGCCCCGGACAGGGGGTACACCGGGGAGCTGTTTTTT.

This chain joins TRBV5-4 and TRBJ2-5, with a tentative D call TRBD2 (5 bases). V lost 4 bases, J lost 3 bases, and 10 bases lay in between. The germline V gene has CDR1 SGHNT and CDR2 YYREEE (reference sequence). This CDR3 comprises 13 residues. The DNA of the CDR3 is TGTGCCAGCAGCCCCGCGCGGGAAGAGACCCAGTACTTC. It codes for CASSPAREETQYF.

In this sample, this clone turned up a few times. The chain links TRBV7-9 to TRBJ1-2, with D hard to call. V lost 2 bases and J lost 8, with 15 bases in between. This CDR3 region has 14 residues. Germline-derived CDR1 and CDR2 are SEHNR and FQNEAQ (reference sequence). The CDR3 spells CASSLIGPLGGYTF. The CDR3 DNA follows: TGTGCCAGCAGCTTAATTGGGCCGTTGGGCGGCTACACCTTC.

The rearrangement links TRBV28 to TRBJ1-5; 9 nucleotides match TRBD1. The CDR3 consists of 16 residues. J gave up 7 bases and V 8 bases, and 15 bases lay outside the gene matches. The germline gives CDR1 MDHEN, CDR2 SYDVKM. As DNA, the CDR3 is TGTGCCAGCCAGGAACCAGGGGGACAGGGTAACCAGCCCCAGCATTTT. This gives the protein CASQEPGGQGNQPQHF.

This sequence joins TRBV4-1 and TRBJ2-1, with TRBD2 identical over 9 bases. The trim removed 0 bases at V and 4 bases at J, leaving 4 bases unmatched. The CDR3 has 16 amino acids. CDR1 MGHRA and CDR2 YSYEKL come from the germline V gene. CDR3 sequence reads: CASSQDGLAGYNEQFF. CDR3 nucleotides: TGCGCCAGCAGCCAAGATGGGCTAGCGGGGTACAATGAGCAGTTCTTC.

The chain carries TRBV7-8 and TRBJ2-6, with D unclear. The V gene lost 3 bases and the J gene lost 0 bases, with 3 bases spanning the gap. Per germline, CDR1 SGHVS and CDR2 FQNEAQ. This CDR3 has 14 amino acids. CDR3 nucleotides: TGTGCCAGCAGCTTTGGCTCTGGGGCCAACGTCCTGACTTTC. It encodes CASSFGSGANVLTF.

V gene TRBV6-1 combines with J gene TRBJ1-2; D is unresolved. CDR3 size: 12 residues. Germline-derived CDR1 and CDR2 are MNHNS and SASEGT. V lost 6 bases and J lost 1, with 6 bases in between. CDR3 nucleotide sequence: TGTGCCAGCAGCGATTTTAACTATGGCTACACCTTC. This codes for CASSDFNYGYTF.

This rearrangement joins TRBV2 to TRBJ2-7; D uncertain. The germline gives CDR1 SNHLY, CDR2 FYNNEI. The germline V and J ends were trimmed by 6 bases and 3 bases, with 9 bases remaining between them. The CDR3 extends over 12 amino acids. In DNA, the CDR3 is TGTGCCAGCAGGGTAGGCGGCTACGAGCAGTACTTC. Protein sequence: CASRVGGYEQYF. Using reference TRBV2 and TRBJ2-7 for the parts outside the CDR3, the full variable domain is EPEVTQTPSHQVTQMGQEVILRCVPISNHLYFYWYRQILGQKVEFLVSFYNNEISEKSEIFDDQFSVERPDGSNFTLKIRSTKLEDSAMYFCASRVGGYEQYFGPGTRLTVT.

The chain is built from TRBV28 and TRBJ2-7, with no clear D. There are 16 residues in the CDR3. The germline gives CDR1 MDHEN, CDR2 SYDVKM. The V end was cut by 5 bases, the J end by 8 bases, with 25 bases between. The CDR3 DNA reads TGTGCCAGCAGTGGGTCTTCAGGTGGGTCCCTCTCCCAGCAGTACTTC. Translated, it gives CASSGSSGGSLSQQYF. Full variable domain (missing parts from reference TRBV28 and TRBJ2-7): DVKVTQSSRYLVKRTGEKVFLECVQDMDHENMFWYRQDPGLGLRLIYFSYDVKMKEKGDIPEGYSVSREKKERFSLILESASTNQTSMYLCASSGSSGGSLSQQYFGPGTRLTVT.

This rearrangement joins TRBV5-8 to TRBJ1-4, with TRBD1 identical over 8 bases. CDR1 is SGHTS, CDR2 YDEGEE, per germline. V lost 4 bases and J lost 8; bases outside the gene matches: 7. The CDR3 has 14 amino acids. For the CDR3, the DNA is TGTGCCAGCAGCCTTGGACAGGGAAGGGAAAAACTGTTTTTT. It encodes CASSLGQGREKLFF.

The V gene is TRBV5-4, the J gene TRBJ2-7; 9 bases agree with TRBD1. Germline trimming cut 4 bases from V and 5 bases from J; bases unmatched to any gene: 10. Germline V gene lookup returns CDR1 SGHNT and CDR2 YYREEE (reference sequence). The CDR3 spans 15 residues. For the CDR3, the DNA is TGTGCCAGCAGCCCTCGGGGGGACAGGGCTGACGAGCAGTACTTC. Residues: CASSPRGDRADEQYF.

The chain has TRBV11-2 and TRBJ2-1, with 11 nucleotides matching TRBD1. Germline V gene sequence: CDR1 SGHAT, CDR2 FQNNGV. Trimming at V came to 4 bases and at J to 4 bases, leaving 3 bases not matched to a gene. This CDR3 is built from 15 residues. CDR3 residues: CASSSGTGGYNEQFF. In DNA, the CDR3 is TGTGCCAGCAGCTCCGGGACAGGGGGGTACAATGAGCAGTTCTTC.

The rearrangement uses TRBV19 and TRBJ1-5; D gene ambiguous. The V gene lost 3 bases and the J gene lost 5 bases, with 8 bases spanning the gap. Germline V lookup: CDR1 LNHDA, CDR2 SQIVND (reference sequence). The CDR3 has 13 residues. The CDR3 loop reads CASSIQMDQPQHF. The CDR3 nucleotides read TGTGCCAGTAGTATTCAGATGGATCAGCCCCAGCATTTT.

This chain links TRBV28 with TRBJ1-2, with 8 bases fitting TRBD1. The CDR3 is 15 residues long. Germline assignment: CDR1 MDHEN and CDR2 SYDVKM. V shed 2 bases and J 2 bases; nucleotides not matched to a gene: 4. CDR3 coding DNA: TGTGCCAGCAGTTTACGGGACAGGATCAACTATGGCTACACCTTC. Protein: CASSLRDRINYGYTF.

The V call is TRBV11-2, the J call TRBJ1-6, with TRBD1 matching 9 bases. V shed 4 bases and J 5 bases; nucleotides not matched to a gene: 12. The CDR3 has 18 amino acids. CDR1 is SGHAT, CDR2 FQNNGV, per germline. CDR3 amino acids: CASSSKSYRGLDNSPLHF. CDR3 nucleotides: TGTGCCAGCAGCTCGAAATCTTACAGGGGGCTGGATAATTCACCCCTCCACTTT.

The chain is built from TRBV19 and TRBJ1-5; D is unclear. Germline loops: CDR1 LNHDA, CDR2 SQIVND (reference sequence). This CDR3 is built from 11 residues. Trimming removed 3 bases at V and 10 bases at J, with 7 bases between. The CDR3 loop is CASSINGPQHF. In DNA, the CDR3 is TGTGCCAGTAGTATTAACGGACCCCAGCATTTT.

V usage is TRBV2 and J usage is TRBJ2-5; no definite D call. The length of the CDR3 is 12 residues. V gave up 6 bases and J gave up 2 bases, with 7 bases separating them. In germline, CDR1 is SNHLY, CDR2 FYNNEI. For the CDR3, the DNA is TGTGCCAGCAGCCAAGAACAAGAGACCCAGTACTTC. Amino acid sequence: CASSQEQETQYF.

The chain joins TRBV18 to TRBJ2-2; D unresolved. The germline V gene has CDR1 KGHSH and CDR2 LQKENI. The CDR3 is 13 residues long. Trimming removed 6 bases from V and 7 bases from J, with 12 bases in between. The CDR3 here is CASSVGADGELFF. The DNA of the CDR3 is TGTGCCAGCTCGGTCGGCGCCGACGGGGAGCTGTTTTTT.

The chain recombines TRBV20-1 with TRBJ1-2; 7 positions agree with TRBD1. This CDR3 has 11 residues. Looked up from germline, CDR1 is DFQATT and CDR2 is SNEGSKA (reference sequence). The CDR3 bases are TGCAGCGCAGACAGGGAATATGGCTACACCTTC. Its protein is CSADREYGYTF.

The chain is built from TRBV4-2 and TRBJ2-7; 9 bases match TRBD1. The CDR3 has 15 amino acids. Per the germline V gene, CDR1 is LGHNA and CDR2 is YNFKEQ. V dropped 1 base and J dropped 5; count of bases not matched to a gene: 6. The CDR3 here is CASSQVRTGDHEQYF. Here the CDR3 DNA reads TGTGCCAGCAGCCAAGTTAGGACAGGGGACCACGAGCAGTACTTC.

The chain recombines TRBV9 with TRBJ1-3; TRBD1 is a possible D gene (5 bases). The CDR3 is 17 amino acids. V was shortened by 2 bases and J by 2 bases, with 17 bases between the two germline ends. Per the germline V gene, CDR1 is SGDLS and CDR2 is YYNGEE. CDR3 nucleotides: TGTGCCAGCAGCGTCTATCCGAGAGGGGTACCTGGAAACACCATATATTTT. It yields the protein CASSVYPRGVPGNTIYF.

This rearrangement joins TRBV7-2 to TRBJ2-1; D is ambiguous. The V gene's germline CDR1 is SGHTA and CDR2 FQGNSA. Trimming pared 3 bases from V and 8 bases from J, leaving 11 bases between. This CDR3 is 13 amino acids long. The CDR3 nucleotides read TGTGCCAGCAGCTTCCGACGTAATGATGAGCAGTTCTTC. It yields the protein CASSFRRNDEQFF.

V usage is TRBV5-8 and J usage is TRBJ1-2, with 7 bases matching TRBD1. V lost 3 bases, J lost 4 bases, and 6 bases stayed unmatched. In germline, CDR1 is SGHTS, CDR2 YDEGEE. There are 14 residues in the CDR3. The CDR3 loop is CASSSRGGVYGYTF. CDR3 DNA: TGTGCCAGCAGCTCCAGAGGGGGCGTCTATGGCTACACCTTC.

The chain combines TRBV12-5 with TRBJ2-1; no firm D call. Germline V gene lookup returns CDR1 LGHNT and CDR2 FRNRAP. Between the trimmed V and J ends, which lost 1 base and 4 bases, there was a span of 8 bases. There are 14 residues in the CDR3. The CDR3 bases are TGTGCTAGTGGTTTGGCGACTTTATACAATGAGCAGTTCTTC. Translated: CASGLATLYNEQFF.

The chain employs TRBV30 and TRBJ2-7; D is possibly TRBD1 (6 bases). V was shortened by 4 bases and J by 1 base, with 8 bases between the two germline ends. Germline CDR1 reads GTSNPN; CDR2 reads SVGIG (reference sequence). CDR3 size: 12 residues. CDR3 DNA: TGTGCCTGGACTCAGGGGTCCTACGAGCAGTACTTC. Translated: CAWTQGSYEQYF.

This chain's CDR3 is CASSQETGTLNEQFF. The CDR3 DNA reads as TGCGCCAGCAGCCAAGAGACAGGGACATTGAATGAGCAGTTCTTC. The chain combines TRBV4-1 with TRBJ2-1; 7 nucleotides align to TRBD1. V was pared by 0 bases and J by 7 bases, with 6 bases of the junction left unmatched. This CDR3 spans 15 amino acids. The germline gives CDR1 MGHRA, CDR2 YSYEKL.

This rearrangement joins TRBV19 to TRBJ2-1; 11 bases align to TRBD1. Per the germline V gene, CDR1 is LNHDA and CDR2 is SQIVND (reference sequence). J gave up 5 bases and V 6 bases, and 9 bases lay outside the gene matches. This CDR3 is built from 16 residues. The CDR3 DNA follows: TGTGCCAGTAGCAAGTACTCGGGACAGGGGGACAATGAGCAGTTCTTC. Amino acid sequence: CASSKYSGQGDNEQFF.

The J gene is TRBJ2-3, the V gene TRBV5-1; no definite D call. V was shortened by 0 bases and J by 3 bases, with 11 bases between the two germline ends. In germline, CDR1 is SGHRS, CDR2 YFSETQ. The CDR3 has 15 amino acids. The CDR3 bases are TGCGCCAGCAGCTTGGAGGGCGTTAGGACAGATACGCAGTATTTT. This sequence encodes CASSLEGVRTDTQYF.

The V and J genes are TRBV15 and TRBJ1-1; possible D gene TRBD1, 6 bases. This CDR3 has 16 amino acids. Germline assignment: CDR1 LNHNV and CDR2 YYDKDF (reference sequence). Trimming cost V 0 bases and J 0 bases, with 11 bases left between them. CDR3 DNA sequence: TGTGCCACCAGCAGAGATCGGAACAGGGTGAACACTGAAGCTTTCTTT. This codes for CATSRDRNRVNTEAFF. Complete variable domain (other parts from reference TRBV15 and TRBJ1-1): DAMVIQNPRYQVTQFGKPVTLSCSQTLNHNVMYWYQQKSSQAPKLLFHYYDKDFNNEADTPDNFQSRRPNTSFCFLDIRSPGLGDTAMYLCATSRDRNRVNTEAFFGQGTRLTVV.